The 19 T cell receptor beta chains presented below share a single source sample, sequenced in a study of graft-versus-host responses after intestinal transplantation (dated by TCRdb to about 2021). Receptor amplification or capture employed the immunoSEQ multiplex PCR assay. TCRdb provides this immuneACCESS table in a form limited to in-frame rearrangements. Some clones are lacking; in checked studies, under half of them reflect an unresolved V gene, and why the rest are absent is not known. The sample has 80,000 or so clones on record, roughly 90% of them singletons. The ten largest make up approximately 0.73% of the sample. This sample comprised PBMCs, obtained 98 days after intestinal transplantation. Every receptor here comes from a human patient who received an intestinal transplant, so some T cells may come from the graft donor.

This chain links TRBV19 with TRBJ1-5, with D unresolved. Trimming took 7 bases from V and 0 from J, leaving 13 bases between them. The CDR3 is 15 residues long. Germline V gives CDR1 LNHDA, CDR2 SQIVND (reference sequence). CDR3 sequence: CASKDEGVSNQPQHF. The CDR3 DNA reads TGTGCCAGTAAGGATGAGGGTGTTAGCAATCAGCCCCAGCATTTT. Using reference TRBV19 and TRBJ1-5 for the parts outside the CDR3, the full variable domain is DGGITQSPKYLFRKEGQNVTLSCEQNLNHDAMYWYRQDPGQGLRLIYYSQIVNDFQKGDIAEGYSVSREKKESFPLTVTSAQKNPTAFYLCASKDEGVSNQPQHFGDGTRLSIL.

This chain connects TRBV5-1 to TRBJ2-5; 8 bases are a match to TRBD1. CDR3 size: 14 residues. With V trimmed by 3 bases and J by 2 bases, 3 bases remained unmatched. Germline V gene data show CDR1 as SGHRS and CDR2 as YFSETQ. CDR3 DNA sequence: TGCGCCAGCAGCTCTGGACAGGGTCAAGAGACCCAGTACTTC. This encodes CASSSGQGQETQYF.

V usage is TRBV27 and J usage is TRBJ1-4; no clear D. With 3 bases removed from V and 10 bases from J, the gap between germline ends came to 12 bases. The length of the CDR3 is 13 residues. The germline gives CDR1 MNHEY, CDR2 SMNVEV (reference sequence). The CDR3 region is CASSLRPPGKLFF. The CDR3 nucleotides are TGTGCCAGCAGTTTGCGCCCACCAGGAAAACTGTTTTTT.

The chain joins TRBV7-2 to TRBJ2-5; 13 bases fit TRBD2. V gave up 5 bases and J gave up 5 bases; unmatched junction bases: 5. This CDR3 has 15 amino acids. CDR1 is SGHTA, CDR2 FQGNSA, per germline. The CDR3 protein is CASSKTSGGQETQYF. The DNA for the CDR3 is TGTGCCAGCAGCAAGACTAGCGGGGGGCAGGAGACCCAGTACTTC.

The V and J genes are TRBV4-1 and TRBJ1-1; weak D call: TRBD1 (5 bases). The length of the CDR3 is 14 residues. V lost 4 bases, J lost 4 bases, and 13 bases lay in between. The V gene's germline CDR1 is MGHRA and CDR2 YSYEKL. The CDR3 loop reads CASSPEQVFTEAFF. DNA for the CDR3: TGCGCCAGCAGCCCCGAACAGGTATTCACTGAAGCTTTCTTT.

This rearrangement joins TRBV7-2 to TRBJ2-3; 12 bases match TRBD2. Looked up from germline, CDR1 is SGHTA and CDR2 is FQGNSA. With 2 bases clipped from V and 1 base from J, the junction kept 7 bases outside the gene matches. The CDR3 is 18 residues long. CDR3 in DNA: TGTGCCAGCAGCTTACCTAGCGGGAGGGCCGTGGGCACAGATACGCAGTATTTT. This codes for CASSLPSGRAVGTDTQYF.

The gene calls are TRBV7-8 and TRBJ2-7; the D is unclear. CDR1 SGHVS and CDR2 FQNEAQ come from the germline V gene. V was pared by 2 bases and J by 0 bases, with 11 bases between. CDR3 length: 15 residues. The CDR3 sequence is CASSLYAESSYEQYF. In DNA form, the CDR3 reads TGTGCCAGCAGCTTATACGCGGAAAGCTCCTACGAGCAGTACTTC.

The genes are TRBV13 and TRBJ2-7; possibly TRBD1 or TRBD2 for D (5 bases each). With 0 bases removed from V and 0 bases from J, the gap between germline ends came to 15 bases. The CDR3 loop spans 17 amino acids. CDR1 is PRHDT and CDR2 is FYEKMQ in the germline V gene (reference sequence). DNA of the CDR3: TGTGCCAGCAGCTTAGGCTTAGGGACCCTGAGCTCCTACGAGCAGTACTTC. It is translated as CASSLGLGTLSSYEQYF.

V gene TRBV5-4 combines with J gene TRBJ1-5; D is unresolved. Germline V lookup: CDR1 SGHNT, CDR2 YYREEE (reference sequence). This CDR3 comprises 13 residues. The V end was cut by 4 bases, the J end by 11 bases, with 16 bases between. CDR3 region: CASSRGGIRAQHF. DNA for the CDR3: TGTGCCAGCAGCCGAGGAGGTATTCGGGCCCAGCATTTT.

V usage is TRBV4-1 and J usage is TRBJ2-7; the match to TRBD2 covers 7 bases. Germline V CDR1 and CDR2: MGHRA, YSYEKL. J was trimmed by 7 bases and V by 4 bases; bases with no gene match: 13. CDR3 size: 15 residues. CDR3 residues: CASSRIGTTGREQYF. For the CDR3, the DNA is TGCGCCAGCAGCCGAATCGGGACTACGGGTAGGGAGCAGTACTTC.

J is TRBJ1-3 and V is TRBV27; D gene uncertain. Deletions cut 2 bases from V and 9 bases from J, with 11 bases between. Germline-derived CDR1 and CDR2 are MNHEY and SMNVEV (reference sequence). This CDR3 region has 13 residues. CDR3: CASSLGPDGTIYF. DNA for the CDR3: TGTGCCAGCAGTTTAGGACCAGACGGCACCATATATTTT.

J is TRBJ2-1 and V is TRBV9; D remains unclear. Trimming removed 2 bases at V and 10 bases at J, with 13 bases between. Germline CDR1 reads SGDLS; CDR2 reads YYNGEE. The CDR3 is 13 residues long. The CDR3 sequence is CASSVKSIGEQFF. In nucleotides, the CDR3 is TGTGCCAGCAGCGTCAAGAGTATCGGGGAGCAGTTCTTC.

The chain recombines TRBV15 with TRBJ2-7; tentatively, D is TRBD1 or TRBD2 (5 bases each). Trimming shortened V by 0 bases and J by 3 bases, and 9 bases separated the two germline ends. This CDR3 spans 14 amino acids. Germline-derived CDR1 and CDR2 are LNHNV and YYDKDF (reference sequence). In DNA, the CDR3 is TGTGCCACCAGCAGAGATCGGGGCGTCTACGAGCAGTACTTC. Protein sequence: CATSRDRGVYEQYF.

This clone was seen once. This CDR3 is CSVPPGTGATDTQYF. CDR3 DNA: TGCAGCGTACCCCCGGGGACAGGGGCCACAGATACGCAGTATTTT. The rearrangement joins TRBV29-1 to TRBJ2-3; TRBD1 agrees at 10 bases. The trim removed 6 bases at V and 2 bases at J, leaving 8 bases unmatched. The CDR3 is 15 amino acids. Germline-derived CDR1 and CDR2 are SQVTM and ANQGSEA.

This clone came up a few times. The rearrangement joins TRBV5-6 to TRBJ1-4, with D perhaps TRBD1 (5 bases). The V end lost 0 bases, the J end lost 8 bases, and 8 bases lay between the germline ends. The CDR3 loop spans 13 amino acids. Germline V gene sequence: CDR1 SGHDT, CDR2 YYEEEE. CDR3 bases: TGTGCCAGCAGCTTGGCAGGGCGGGAAAAACTGTTTTTT. The encoded protein is CASSLAGREKLFF. Using reference TRBV5-6 and TRBJ1-4 for the parts outside the CDR3, the full variable domain is DAGVTQSPTHLIKTRGQQVTLRCSPKSGHDTVSWYQQALGQGPQFIFQYYEEEERQRGNFPDRFSGHQFPNYSSELNVNALLLGDSALYLCASSLAGREKLFFGSGTQLSVL.

This chain uses TRBV28 with TRBJ1-4; D might be TRBD1 (6 bases). CDR1 MDHEN and CDR2 SYDVKM come from the germline V gene. Trimming pared 7 bases from V and 3 bases from J, leaving 9 bases between. This CDR3 has 13 amino acids. The CDR3 protein is CASKGGANEKLFF. The CDR3 coding sequence is TGTGCCAGCAAGGGGGGGGCTAATGAAAAACTGTTTTTT. The whole variable domain, remainder taken from reference TRBV28 and TRBJ1-4, is DVKVTQSSRYLVKRTGEKVFLECVQDMDHENMFWYRQDPGLGLRLIYFSYDVKMKEKGDIPEGYSVSREKKERFSLILESASTNQTSMYLCASKGGANEKLFFGSGTQLSVL.

The rearrangement uses TRBV28 and TRBJ1-3; D remains ambiguous. The V and J ends lost 8 bases and 2 bases respectively, with 13 bases between them. The CDR3 is 14 amino acids. Germline V gene sequence: CDR1 MDHEN, CDR2 SYDVKM. The CDR3 sequence is CASAGLGTGNTIYF. Written as DNA, the CDR3 is TGTGCCAGCGCAGGTTTGGGTACTGGAAACACCATATATTTT.

This chain joins TRBV9 and TRBJ2-2; the D is unclear. The CDR3 runs to 16 residues. V was clipped by 1 base and J by 2 bases, with 12 bases between them. Germline-derived CDR1 and CDR2 are SGDLS and YYNGEE. The CDR3 coding sequence is TGTGCCAGCAGCGTAAACGGGTGGGAAAACACCGGGGAGCTGTTTTTT. Residues: CASSVNGWENTGELFF.

The chain recombines TRBV9 with TRBJ2-2; 8 bases line up with TRBD1. Germline V lookup: CDR1 SGDLS, CDR2 YYNGEE. Germline trimming cut 4 bases from V and 8 bases from J; bases unmatched to any gene: 22. CDR3 length: 19 residues. CDR3 bases: TGTGCCAGCAGCCTAATCCCCTCCTTAGGGACAGGCGTCTTGGGGGAGCTGTTTTTT. Translation gives CASSLIPSLGTGVLGELFF.